This is a list of T cell receptor beta chains from one sample in a study of T cell responses to AZD1222 COVID-19 vaccine. Only in-frame clones appear in the TCRdb table, and some are missing; sequencing was by immunoSEQ multiplex PCR. The repertoire holds under 120,000 clones, with roughly 85% as singletons. This material consisted of peripheral blood, taken 28 days after the second AZD1222 dose. All receptors derive from an adult who received the AZD1222 COVID-19 vaccine. Each CDR3 is given with its conserved first and last residue. D genes are given only for firm matches. Not every row has a clone size; where given, it reads once, few, many or a size class.

d_call j_call clone_size v_call cdr3_aa cdr3_nt
. TRBJ2-2 . TRBV9 CASSAGGTRGTGELFF TGTGCCAGCAGCGCCGGGGGCACCCGAGGGACCGGGGAGCTGTTTTTT
. TRBJ1-1 . TRBV6-5 CASSYSPGNTEAFF TGTGCCAGCAGTTACTCTCCTGGAAACACTGAAGCTTTCTTT
. TRBJ1-1 . TRBV7-9 CASSLLQRNTEAFF TGTGCCAGCAGCTTATTACAGAGGAACACTGAAGCTTTCTTT
. TRBJ2-6 . TRBV2 CASTTDSNNVLTF TGTGCCAGCACCACCGACAGTAACAACGTCCTGACTTTC
. TRBJ2-7 . TRBV30 CAWSVSGISYEQYF TGTGCCTGGAGTGTATCTGGTATTAGCTACGAGCAGTACTTC
. TRBJ2-6 . TRBV2 CASRGNSGANVLTF TGTGCCAGCAGGGGGAACTCTGGGGCCAACGTCCTGACTTTC
. TRBJ2-1 . TRBV6-5 CASSYEQGGYNEQFF TGTGCCAGCAGTTACGAGCAGGGGGGTTACAATGAGCAGTTCTTC
. TRBJ2-7 . TRBV11-1 CASSLGLATYEQYF TGTGCCAGCAGCCTGGGACTGGCTACCTACGAGCAGTACTTC
TRBD2 TRBJ2-3 . TRBV7-9 CASSLGSGRYTDTQYF TGTGCCAGCAGCTTAGGGAGCGGGAGGTACACAGATACGCAGTATTTT
. TRBJ1-5 few TRBV30 CAWSVLGAEYQPQHF TGTGCCTGGAGTGTATTAGGGGCGGAATATCAGCCCCAGCATTTT
TRBD1 TRBJ1-5 . TRBV7-6 CASSPDRGRGIGHQPQHF TGTGCCAGCAGCCCGGACAGGGGGCGAGGTATAGGACATCAGCCCCAGCATTTT
. TRBJ1-3 . TRBV27 CASSLSPGNHGNTIYF TGTGCCAGCAGTTTATCCCCGGGCAACCATGGAAACACCATATATTTT
. TRBJ2-1 . TRBV19 CASSMGLSSYNEQFF TGTGCCAGTAGTATGGGCCTAAGCTCCTACAATGAGCAGTTCTTC
. TRBJ1-3 . TRBV2 CASSLSRVSGNTIYF TGTGCCAGCAGTTTAAGCAGGGTCTCTGGAAACACCATATATTTT
TRBD2 TRBJ2-7 . TRBV6-5 CASSYGGSGTYEQYF TGTGCCAGCAGTTATGGCGGGAGTGGGACCTACGAGCAGTACTTC
. TRBJ1-4 . TRBV30 CAWSGFYSPNEKLFF TGTGCCTGGAGTGGATTCTACAGCCCTAATGAAAAACTGTTTTTT
TRBD1 TRBJ1-2 . TRBV10-3 CAISAQGAYGYTF TGTGCCATCAGTGCACAGGGGGCCTATGGCTACACCTTC
TRBD1 TRBJ2-7 once TRBV7-9 CASSRAGTGTYEQYF TGTGCCAGCAGCCGGGCCGGGACAGGGACCTACGAGCAGTACTTC
TRBD1 TRBJ1-5 . TRBV19 CASSITGGGNQPQHF TGTGCCAGTAGTATAACAGGGGGCGGCAATCAGCCCCAGCATTTT
. TRBJ2-1 . TRBV12-3/TRBV12-4 CASSSRVAEQFF TGTGCCAGCAGTTCCAGGGTGGCTGAGCAGTTCTTC
. TRBJ1-5 . TRBV9 CASSVGQDSNQPQHF TGTGCCAGCAGCGTAGGACAGGATAGCAATCAGCCCCAGCATTTT
TRBD2 TRBJ2-2 . TRBV28 CASSKGLAVTGELFF TGTGCCAGCAGTAAGGGACTAGCGGTCACCGGGGAGCTGTTTTTT
TRBD1 TRBJ1-1 . TRBV20-1 CSTGGQGEAFF TGCAGTACCGGAGGACAGGGAGAAGCTTTCTTT
TRBD1 TRBJ2-7 . TRBV27 CASRRSTGQGIYEQYF TGTGCCAGCAGACGATCGACGGGACAGGGGATTTACGAGCAGTACTTC
TRBD2 TRBJ2-1 . TRBV7-6 CASSLSGRAGNEQFF TGTGCCAGCAGCTTAAGCGGGAGGGCTGGGAATGAGCAGTTCTTC
TRBD1 TRBJ1-5 . TRBV30 CAWNYPGQSRQPQHF TGTGCCTGGAATTATCCGGGACAGTCACGTCAGCCCCAGCATTTT
TRBD2 TRBJ2-7 . TRBV9 CASSAWPSGNYEQYF TGTGCCAGCAGCGCTTGGCCTAGCGGGAACTACGAGCAGTACTTC
TRBD1 TRBJ2-1 . TRBV5-1 CASSGTGPHYNEQFF TGCGCCAGCAGCGGGACAGGGCCTCACTACAATGAGCAGTTCTTC